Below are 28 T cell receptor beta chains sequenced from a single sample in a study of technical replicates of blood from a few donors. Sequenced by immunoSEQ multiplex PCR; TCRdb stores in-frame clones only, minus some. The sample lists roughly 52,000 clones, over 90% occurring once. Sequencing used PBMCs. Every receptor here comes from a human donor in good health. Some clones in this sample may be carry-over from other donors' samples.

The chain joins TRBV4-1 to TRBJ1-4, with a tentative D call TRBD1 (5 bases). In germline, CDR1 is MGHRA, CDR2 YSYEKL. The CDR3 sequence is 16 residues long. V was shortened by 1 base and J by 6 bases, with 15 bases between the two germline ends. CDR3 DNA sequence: TGCGCCAGCAGCCAAGGAACGGTGGGGGGGGATGAAAAACTGTTTTTT. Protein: CASSQGTVGGDEKLFF.

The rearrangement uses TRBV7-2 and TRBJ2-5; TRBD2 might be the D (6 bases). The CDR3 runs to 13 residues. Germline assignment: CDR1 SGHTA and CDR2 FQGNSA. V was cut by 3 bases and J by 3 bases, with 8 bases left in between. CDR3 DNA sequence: TGTGCCAGCAGCTTGGGGGGAAAAGAGACCCAGTACTTC. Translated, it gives CASSLGGKETQYF.

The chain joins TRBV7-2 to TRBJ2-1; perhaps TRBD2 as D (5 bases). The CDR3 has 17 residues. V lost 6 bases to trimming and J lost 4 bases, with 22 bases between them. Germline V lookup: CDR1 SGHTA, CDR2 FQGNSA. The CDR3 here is CASRSSPTRLQYNEQFF. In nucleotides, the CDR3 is TGTGCCAGCAGATCTAGCCCAACTAGACTCCAGTACAATGAGCAGTTCTTC.

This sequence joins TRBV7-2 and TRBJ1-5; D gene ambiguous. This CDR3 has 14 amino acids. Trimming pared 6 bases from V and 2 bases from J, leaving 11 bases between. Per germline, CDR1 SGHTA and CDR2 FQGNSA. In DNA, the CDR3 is TGTGCCAGCAGAGAGGGCGGGGGCAATCAGCCCCAGCATTTT. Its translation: CASREGGGNQPQHF. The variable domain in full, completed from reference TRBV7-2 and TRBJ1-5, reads GAGVSQSPSNKVTEKGKDVELRCDPISGHTALYWYRQSLGQGLEFLIYFQGNSAPDKSGLPSDRFSAERTGGSVSTLTIQRTQQEDSAVYLCASREGGGNQPQHFGDGTRLSIL.

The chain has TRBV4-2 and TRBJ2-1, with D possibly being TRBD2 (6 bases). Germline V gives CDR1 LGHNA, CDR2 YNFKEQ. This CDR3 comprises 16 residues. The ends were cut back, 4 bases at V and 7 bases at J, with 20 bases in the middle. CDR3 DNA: TGTGCCAGCAGCCCTGGGGACTCCTCGGGAAGGAATGAGCAGTTCTTC. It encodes CASSPGDSSGRNEQFF.

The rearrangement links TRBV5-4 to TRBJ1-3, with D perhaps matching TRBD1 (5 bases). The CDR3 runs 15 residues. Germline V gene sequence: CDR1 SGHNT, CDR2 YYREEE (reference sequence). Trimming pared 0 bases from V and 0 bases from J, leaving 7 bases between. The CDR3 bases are TGTGCCAGCAGCTTGGGACAGAGCTCTGGAAACACCATATATTTT. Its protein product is CASSLGQSSGNTIYF.

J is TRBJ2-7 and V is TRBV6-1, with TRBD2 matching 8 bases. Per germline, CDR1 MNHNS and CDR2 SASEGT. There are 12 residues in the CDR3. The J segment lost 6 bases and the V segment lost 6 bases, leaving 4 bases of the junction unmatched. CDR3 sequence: CASSAAGGEQYF. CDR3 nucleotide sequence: TGTGCCAGCAGCGCCGCGGGGGGCGAGCAGTACTTC.

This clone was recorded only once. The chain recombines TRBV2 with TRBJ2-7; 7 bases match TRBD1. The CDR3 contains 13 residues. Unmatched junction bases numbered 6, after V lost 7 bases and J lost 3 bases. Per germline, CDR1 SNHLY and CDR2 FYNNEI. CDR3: CASKRGQNYEQYF. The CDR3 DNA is TGTGCCAGCAAAAGGGGACAGAACTACGAGCAGTACTTC.

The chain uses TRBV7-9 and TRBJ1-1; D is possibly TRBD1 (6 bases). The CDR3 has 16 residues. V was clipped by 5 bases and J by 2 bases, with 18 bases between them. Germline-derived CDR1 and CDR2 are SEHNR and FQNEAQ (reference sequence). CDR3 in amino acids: CASSPTRGSINTEAFF. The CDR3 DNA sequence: TGTGCCAGCAGCCCGACCAGGGGCTCGATTAACACTGAAGCTTTCTTT.

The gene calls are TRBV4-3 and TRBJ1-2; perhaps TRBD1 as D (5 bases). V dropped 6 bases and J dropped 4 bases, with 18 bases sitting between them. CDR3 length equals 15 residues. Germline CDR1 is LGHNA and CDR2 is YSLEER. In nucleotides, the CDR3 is TGCGCCAGCAGACGGGGGGACGGGGTTGGCTATGGCTACACCTTC. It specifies CASRRGDGVGYGYTF.

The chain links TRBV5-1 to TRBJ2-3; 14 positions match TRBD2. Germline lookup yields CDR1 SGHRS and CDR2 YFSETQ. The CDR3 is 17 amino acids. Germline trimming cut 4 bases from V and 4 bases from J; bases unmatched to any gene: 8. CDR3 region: CASSGLAGGSGADTQYF. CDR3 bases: TGCGCCAGCAGCGGACTAGCGGGGGGCTCGGGCGCAGATACGCAGTATTTT.

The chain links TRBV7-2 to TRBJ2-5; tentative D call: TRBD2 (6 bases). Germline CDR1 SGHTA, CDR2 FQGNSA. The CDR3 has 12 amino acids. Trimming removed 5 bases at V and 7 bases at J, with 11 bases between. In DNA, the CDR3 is TGTGCCAGCAGCCCCATGGGGGGGACCCAGTACTTC. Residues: CASSPMGGTQYF.

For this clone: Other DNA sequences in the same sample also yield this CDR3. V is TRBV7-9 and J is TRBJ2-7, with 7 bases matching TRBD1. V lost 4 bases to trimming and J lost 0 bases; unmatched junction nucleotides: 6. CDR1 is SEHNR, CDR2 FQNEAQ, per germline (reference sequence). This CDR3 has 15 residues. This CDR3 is CASSSAAGGSYEQYF. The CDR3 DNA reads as TGTGCCAGCAGCTCTGCGGCAGGGGGCTCCTACGAGCAGTACTTC.

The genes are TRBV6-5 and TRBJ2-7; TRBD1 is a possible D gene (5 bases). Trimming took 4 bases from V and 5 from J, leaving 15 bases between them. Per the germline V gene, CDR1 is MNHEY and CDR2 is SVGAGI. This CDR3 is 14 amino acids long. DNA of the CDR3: TGTGCCAGCAGTTTAGGGTCAGGGAAGAACGAGCAGTACTTC. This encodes CASSLGSGKNEQYF.

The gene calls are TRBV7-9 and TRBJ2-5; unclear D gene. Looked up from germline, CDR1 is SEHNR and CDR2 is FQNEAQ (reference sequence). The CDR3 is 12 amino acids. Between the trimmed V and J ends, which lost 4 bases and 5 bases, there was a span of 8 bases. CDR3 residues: CASSSQRETQYF. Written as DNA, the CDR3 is TGTGCCAGCAGCTCCCAACGGGAGACCCAGTACTTC.

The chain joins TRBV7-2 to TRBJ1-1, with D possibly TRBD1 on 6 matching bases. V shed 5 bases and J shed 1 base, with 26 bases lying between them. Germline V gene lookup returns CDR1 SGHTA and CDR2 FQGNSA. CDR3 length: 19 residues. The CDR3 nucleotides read TGTGCCAGCAGCCTGACGTCGACAGGCCTTAAATCTTGGAACACTGAAGCTTTCTTT. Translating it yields CASSLTSTGLKSWNTEAFF.

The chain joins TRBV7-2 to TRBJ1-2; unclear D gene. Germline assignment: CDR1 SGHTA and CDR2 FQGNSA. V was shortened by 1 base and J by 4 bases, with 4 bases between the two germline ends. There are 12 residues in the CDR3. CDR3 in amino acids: CASSLDIYGYTF. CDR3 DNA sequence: TGTGCCAGCAGCTTAGATATCTATGGCTACACCTTC. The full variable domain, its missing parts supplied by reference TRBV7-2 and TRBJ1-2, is GAGVSQSPSNKVTEKGKDVELRCDPISGHTALYWYRQSLGQGLEFLIYFQGNSAPDKSGLPSDRFSAERTGGSVSTLTIQRTQQEDSAVYLCASSLDIYGYTFGSGTRLTVV.

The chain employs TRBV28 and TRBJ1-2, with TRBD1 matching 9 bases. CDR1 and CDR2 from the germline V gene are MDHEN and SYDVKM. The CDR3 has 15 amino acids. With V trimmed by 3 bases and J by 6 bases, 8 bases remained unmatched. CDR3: CASSLAGTGSHGYTF. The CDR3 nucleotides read TGTGCCAGCAGTTTGGCCGGGACAGGGTCCCATGGCTACACCTTC.

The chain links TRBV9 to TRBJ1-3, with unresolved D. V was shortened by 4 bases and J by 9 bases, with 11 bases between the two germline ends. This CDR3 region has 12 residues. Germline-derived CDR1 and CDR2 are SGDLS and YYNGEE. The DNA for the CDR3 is TGTGCCAGCAGCCCCTTCCCGAGCACCATATATTTT. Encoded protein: CASSPFPSTIYF.

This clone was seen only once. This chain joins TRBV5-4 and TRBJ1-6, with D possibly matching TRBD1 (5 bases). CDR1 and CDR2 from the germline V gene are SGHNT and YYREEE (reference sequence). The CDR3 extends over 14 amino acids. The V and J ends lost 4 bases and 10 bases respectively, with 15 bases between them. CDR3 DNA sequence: TGTGCCAGCAGCGGGGGGAGGGCAAGGTCACCCCTCCACTTT. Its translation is CASSGGRARSPLHF.

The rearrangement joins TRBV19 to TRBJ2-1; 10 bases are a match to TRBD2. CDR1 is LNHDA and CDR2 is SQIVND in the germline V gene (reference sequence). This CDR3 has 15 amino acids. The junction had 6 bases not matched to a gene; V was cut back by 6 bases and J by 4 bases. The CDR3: CASSTTSGPYNEQFF. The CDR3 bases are TGTGCCAGTAGCACGACTAGCGGGCCTTACAATGAGCAGTTCTTC.

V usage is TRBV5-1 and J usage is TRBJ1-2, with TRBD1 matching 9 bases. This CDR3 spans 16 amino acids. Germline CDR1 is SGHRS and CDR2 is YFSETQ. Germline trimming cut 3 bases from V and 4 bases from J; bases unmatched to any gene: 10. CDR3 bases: TGCGCCAGCAGCTCACAAGGACAGGGGACCTCCTATGGCTACACCTTC. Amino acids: CASSSQGQGTSYGYTF.

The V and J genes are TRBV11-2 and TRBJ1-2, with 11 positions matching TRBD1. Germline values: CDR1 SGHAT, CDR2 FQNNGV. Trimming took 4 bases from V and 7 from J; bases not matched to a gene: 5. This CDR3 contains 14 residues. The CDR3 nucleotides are TGTGCCAGCAGCTCGGACAGGGGGCGCGGTGGCTACACCTTC. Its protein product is CASSSDRGRGGYTF.

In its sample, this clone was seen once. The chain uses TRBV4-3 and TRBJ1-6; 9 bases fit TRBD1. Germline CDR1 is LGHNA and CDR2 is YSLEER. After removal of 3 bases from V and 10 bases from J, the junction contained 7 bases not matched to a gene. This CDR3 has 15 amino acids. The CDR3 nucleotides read TGCGCCAGCAGCCACGACGGGACAGGGCGGTCACCCCTCCACTTT. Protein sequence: CASSHDGTGRSPLHF.

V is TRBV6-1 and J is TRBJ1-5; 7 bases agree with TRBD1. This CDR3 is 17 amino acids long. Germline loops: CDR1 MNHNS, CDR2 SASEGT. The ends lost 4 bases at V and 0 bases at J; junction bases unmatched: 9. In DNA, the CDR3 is TGTGCCAGCAGTGTCAACAGGGGCGACAATAGCAATCAGCCCCAGCATTTT. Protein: CASSVNRGDNSNQPQHF.

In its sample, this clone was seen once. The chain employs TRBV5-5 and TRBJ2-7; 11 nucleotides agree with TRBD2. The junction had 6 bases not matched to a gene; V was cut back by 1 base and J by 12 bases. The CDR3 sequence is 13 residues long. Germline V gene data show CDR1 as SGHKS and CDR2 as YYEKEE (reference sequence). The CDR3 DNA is TGTGCCAGCAGCTTGACTAGCGGGAGTTTGGGGTACTTC. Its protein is CASSLTSGSLGYF.

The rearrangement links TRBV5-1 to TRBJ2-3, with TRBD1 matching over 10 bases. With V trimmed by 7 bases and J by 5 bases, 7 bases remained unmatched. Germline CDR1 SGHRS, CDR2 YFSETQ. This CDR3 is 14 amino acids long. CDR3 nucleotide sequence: TGCGCCAGCGCGGGACAGGGGAAGGGAGATACGCAGTATTTT. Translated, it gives CASAGQGKGDTQYF.

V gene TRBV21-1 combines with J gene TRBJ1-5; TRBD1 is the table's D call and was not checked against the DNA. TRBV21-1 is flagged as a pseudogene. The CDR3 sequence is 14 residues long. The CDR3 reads CASRGTGGTQPQHF. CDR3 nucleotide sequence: TGTGCCAGCAGGGGGACAGGGGGCACTCAGCCCCAGCATTTT.